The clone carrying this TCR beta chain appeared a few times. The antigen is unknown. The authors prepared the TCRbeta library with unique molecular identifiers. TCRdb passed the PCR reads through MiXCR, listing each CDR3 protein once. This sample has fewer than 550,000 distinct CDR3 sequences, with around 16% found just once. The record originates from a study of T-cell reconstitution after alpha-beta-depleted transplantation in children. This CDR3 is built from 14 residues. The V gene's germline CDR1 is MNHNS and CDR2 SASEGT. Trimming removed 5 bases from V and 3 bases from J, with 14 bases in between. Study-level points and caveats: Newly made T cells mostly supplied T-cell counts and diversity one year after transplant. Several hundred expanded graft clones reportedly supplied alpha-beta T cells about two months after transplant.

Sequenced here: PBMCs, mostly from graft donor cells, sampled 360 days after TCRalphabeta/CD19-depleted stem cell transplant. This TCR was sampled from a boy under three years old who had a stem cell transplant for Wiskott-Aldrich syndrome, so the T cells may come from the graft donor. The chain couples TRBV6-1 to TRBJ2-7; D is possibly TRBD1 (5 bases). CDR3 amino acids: CASSRGHWGYEQYF. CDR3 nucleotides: TGTGCCAGCAGTCGTGGACATTGGGGCTACGAGCAGTACTTC.